This TCR beta chain was captured in a study of breast tumors, draining lymph nodes, adjacent tissues. Study results and caveats: That most tumor T cells come from lymph nodes remained unproven. Findings are consistent with lymph node origin and intratumoral expansion of most tumor T cells. Tumors had less TCR diversity than lymph nodes, more than nontumor tissue. Luminal-like breast cancer showed significantly higher tumor–nontumor repertoire similarity than basal-like.

TCRdb reanalysed the multiplex PCR reads using MiXCR and keeps one entry per CDR3 protein. The table shows 60,000 to 65,000 distinct CDR3 sequences, with roughly 59% occurring only once. In the case of this clonotype: Its antigen is still unknown.

The specimen was breast tumor tissue. This clonotype was obtained from a female donor with breast cancer. Some clones in this sample may be carry-over from other donors' samples.

Written as DNA, the CDR3 is TGTGCCAGCAGCCTTCGAGCGGGGGCGACCCAGTACTTC. Translated: CASSLRAGATQYF. This sequence joins TRBV11-3 and TRBJ2-5, with 8 bases that match TRBD2. V shed 5 bases and J 7 bases; nucleotides not matched to a gene: 6. The V gene's germline CDR1 is SGHNT and CDR2 YENEEA. This CDR3 has 13 residues.